This is a list of T cell receptor beta chains from one sample in a study of control samples from healthy donors and cancer patients. TCRdb keeps only in-frame clones here, not all; method: immunoSEQ multiplex PCR. The sample lists tens of thousands of clones, 93% seen once, with 23% in the top ten. Sequencing was carried out using PBMCs. These receptors originate from a woman between 45 and 60 years old with head and neck cancer. Each CDR3 is given with its conserved first and last residue. Fields, in order: clone size, D gene, J gene, V gene, CDR3 protein, CDR3 DNA. The D gene is left open where the match is weak. Some rows mark clone size as missing; the rest say once, few, many or name a class of expanded clone.

. . TRBJ1-1 TRBV19 CASSIRGPEHTEAFF TGTGCCAGTAGTATCAGGGGCCCGGAGCACACTGAAGCTTTCTTT
. . TRBJ2-6 TRBV18 CASSPGISGANVLTF TGTGCCAGCTCACCGGGGATCTCTGGGGCCAACGTCCTGACTTTC
few . TRBJ2-1 TRBV6-6 CASSYSGAQVNNEQFF TGTGCCAGCAGTTACTCGGGGGCCCAGGTAAACAATGAGCAGTTCTTC
. TRBD2 TRBJ2-6 TRBV5-1 CASSLGLTGANVLTF TGCGCCAGCAGCCTGGGACTAACTGGGGCCAACGTCCTGACTTTC
. TRBD1 TRBJ1-3 TRBV19 CASSWTGRRGNTIYF TGTGCCAGTAGCTGGACAGGGAGAAGGGGAAACACCATATATTTT
. . TRBJ2-3 TRBV4-3 CASSQEEVGGTDTQYF TGCGCCAGCAGCCAAGAAGAGGTTGGAGGCACAGATACGCAGTATTTT
. . TRBJ1-5 TRBV19 CASSIRAGLSNQPQHF TGTGCCAGTAGTATACGGGCAGGGCTAAGCAATCAGCCCCAGCATTTT
. . TRBJ1-4 TRBV6-2/TRBV6-3 CASSYSLLRRDKEKLFF TGTGCCAGCAGTTACTCCCTTTTGAGAAGGGATAAGGAAAAACTGTTTTTT
. . TRBJ1-3 TRBV20-1 CSAPLGNTIYF TGCAGTGCCCCCCTCGGAAACACCATATATTTT
. TRBD1 TRBJ1-1 TRBV5-1 CASSLDRGNTEAFF TGCGCCAGCAGTTTGGACAGGGGGAACACTGAAGCTTTCTTT
few TRBD1 TRBJ1-4 TRBV7-2 CASSLGGRGQLGEKLFF TGTGCCAGCAGCTTAGGAGGCAGGGGGCAACTCGGAGAAAAACTGTTTTTT
. . TRBJ2-3 TRBV4-1 CASSPLGGLRVTQYF TGCGCCAGCAGCCCGTTAGGGGGGCTCAGGGTTACGCAGTATTTT
. TRBD1 TRBJ2-7 TRBV30 CAWRGTGGGEQYF TGTGCCTGGAGAGGGACAGGGGGCGGCGAGCAGTACTTC
. . TRBJ1-5 TRBV30 CAWSDRKVYNQPQHF TGTGCCTGGAGTGATCGGAAGGTTTACAATCAGCCCCAGCATTTT
. . TRBJ2-7 TRBV6-5 CASSYSSRGRVYEQYF TGTGCCAGCAGTTACTCGAGTCGGGGTAGAGTCTACGAGCAGTACTTC
. . TRBJ2-2 TRBV19 CASSIDRGSGELFF TGTGCCAGTAGTATAGATCGGGGGTCCGGGGAGCTGTTTTTT
. . TRBJ1-5 TRBV6-5 CASSPSIYQPQHF TGTGCCAGCAGTCCCTCCATTTATCAGCCCCAGCATTTT
. . TRBJ2-1 TRBV5-1 CASSLASGADNEQFF TGCGCCAGCAGCTTGGCCTCGGGAGCGGACAATGAGCAGTTCTTC
. . TRBJ2-7 TRBV5-5 CASSLRGVEQYF TGTGCCAGCAGCTTGCGAGGGGTCGAGCAGTACTTC
. . TRBJ1-1 TRBV6-5 CASSLGFNTEAFF TGTGCCAGCAGTTTGGGATTCAACACTGAAGCTTTCTTT
. TRBD2 TRBJ2-1 TRBV27 CASSLRGTSGSGYNEQFF TGTGCCAGCAGTTTAAGGGGGACTAGCGGGAGCGGCTACAATGAGCAGTTCTTC
. . TRBJ2-7 TRBV2 CASTKGGNSYEQYF TGTGCCAGCACCAAGGGGGGTAATAGTTACGAGCAGTACTTC
once TRBD2 TRBJ2-1 TRBV10-3 CATRIAGVNEQFF TGTGCCACTAGGATAGCGGGGGTCAATGAGCAGTTCTTC
. TRBD2 TRBJ2-1 TRBV7-9 CASSEGVLAGGSEQFF TGTGCCAGCAGCGAAGGGGTGCTAGCGGGAGGTAGTGAGCAGTTCTTC
. . TRBJ1-2 TRBV2 CASSEEQNYGYTF TGTGCCAGCAGTGAGGAACAGAACTATGGCTACACCTTC
. . TRBJ2-7 TRBV5-5 CASSLDKGAIYEQYF TGTGCCAGCAGCTTGGATAAAGGGGCTATATACGAGCAGTACTTC
. . TRBJ1-4 TRBV18 CASSPTGGREKLFF TGTGCCAGCTCCCCGACTGGAGGTCGGGAAAAACTGTTTTTT
. . TRBJ2-7 TRBV2 CASSFDFYEQYF TGTGCCAGCAGTTTTGACTTCTACGAGCAGTACTTC
. . TRBJ1-2 TRBV29-1 CSAATEETNYGYTF TGCAGCGCCGCTACTGAGGAAACTAACTATGGCTACACCTTC
. . TRBJ2-1 TRBV9 CASSVGAGPYNEQFF TGTGCCAGCAGCGTAGGGGCGGGGCCCTACAATGAGCAGTTCTTC
. TRBD1 TRBJ1-5 TRBV5-4 CASSLSPGTGNQPQHF TGTGCCAGCAGCTTGTCCCCCGGGACAGGGAATCAGCCCCAGCATTTT
. . TRBJ1-1 TRBV5-1 CASSQAVDRQAFF TGCGCCAGCAGCCAGGCGGTAGACAGGCAAGCTTTCTTT
. . TRBJ1-1 TRBV30 CAWEGSPVNTEAFF TGTGCCTGGGAAGGGTCGCCGGTGAACACTGAAGCTTTCTTT
. . TRBJ2-3 TRBV21-1 CASSKGANTDTQYF TGTGCCAGCAGCAAGGGGGCCAACACAGATACGCAGTATTTT
. TRBD1 TRBJ1-2 TRBV5-6 CASSLELIGQGFHGYTF TGTGCCAGCAGCTTGGAATTAATAGGACAGGGATTCCATGGCTACACCTTC
. . TRBJ2-7 TRBV15 CATSRDGQGIYEQYF TGTGCCACCAGCAGAGATGGGCAGGGAATCTACGAGCAGTACTTC
. TRBD2 TRBJ2-5 TRBV20-1 CSASHLAGETQYF TGCAGTGCTAGTCACCTAGCGGGAGAGACCCAGTACTTC
once . TRBJ2-5 TRBV24-1 CATSSGTRGTQYF TGTGCCACCAGTAGCGGAACCCGCGGGACCCAGTACTTC
. TRBD2 TRBJ2-7 TRBV7-2 CASSTGEGAYEQYF TGTGCCAGCAGCACGGGGGAGGGTGCATACGAGCAGTACTTC
. TRBD1 TRBJ1-5 TRBV29-1 CSVLTGEVGQPQHF TGCAGCGTTTTGACAGGGGAGGTAGGACAGCCCCAGCATTTT
. . TRBJ1-2 TRBV7-2 CASSLARQASYGYTF TGTGCCAGCAGCTTAGCTAGACAAGCTAGCTATGGCTACACCTTC
. . TRBJ1-5 TRBV7-8 CASSWDINQPQHF TGTGCCAGCAGCTGGGACATTAATCAGCCCCAGCATTTT
. TRBD2 TRBJ2-1 TRBV7-2 CASSPGLAGGLDEQFF TGTGCCAGCAGCCCTGGACTAGCGGGAGGTCTGGATGAGCAGTTCTTC
. TRBD2 TRBJ2-3 TRBV2 CASGGEADTQYF TGTGCCAGCGGGGGGGAGGCAGATACGCAGTATTTT
. . TRBJ1-4 TRBV18 CASSPFGTGNEKLFF TGTGCCAGCTCACCTTTTGGGACCGGGAATGAAAAACTGTTTTTT
. . TRBJ2-7 TRBV7-9 CASSQYQGYEQYF TGTGCCAGCAGCCAATATCAGGGCTACGAGCAGTACTTC
. TRBD2 TRBJ2-7 TRBV14 CASSQEKKREITEQYF TGTGCCAGCAGCCAAGAAAAAAAGCGGGAAATAACCGAGCAGTACTTC
. . TRBJ2-7 TRBV11-1 CASSLAGEWEQYF TGTGCCAGCAGCTTAGCGGGAGAATGGGAGCAGTACTTC